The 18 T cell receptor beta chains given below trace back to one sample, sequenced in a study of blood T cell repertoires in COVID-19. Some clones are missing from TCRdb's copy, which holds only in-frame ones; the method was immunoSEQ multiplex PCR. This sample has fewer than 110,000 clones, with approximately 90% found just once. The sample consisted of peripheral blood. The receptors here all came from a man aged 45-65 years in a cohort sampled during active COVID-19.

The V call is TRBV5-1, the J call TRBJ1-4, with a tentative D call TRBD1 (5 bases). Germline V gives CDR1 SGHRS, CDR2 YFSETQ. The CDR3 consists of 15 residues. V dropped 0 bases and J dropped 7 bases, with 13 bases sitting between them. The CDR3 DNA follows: TGCGCCAGCAGCTTGGCCGCGGGGGACCCTGAAAAACTGTTTTTT. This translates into CASSLAAGDPEKLFF.

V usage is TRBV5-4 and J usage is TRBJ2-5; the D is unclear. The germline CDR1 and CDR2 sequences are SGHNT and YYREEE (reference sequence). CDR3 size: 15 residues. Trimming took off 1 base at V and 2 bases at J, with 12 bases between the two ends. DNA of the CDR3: TGTGCCAGCAGCTTGACACCGATGATACAAGAGACCCAGTACTTC. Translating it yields CASSLTPMIQETQYF.

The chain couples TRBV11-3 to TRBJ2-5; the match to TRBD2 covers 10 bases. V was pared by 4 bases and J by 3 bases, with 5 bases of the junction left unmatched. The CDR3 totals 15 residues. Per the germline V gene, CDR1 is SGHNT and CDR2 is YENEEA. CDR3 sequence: CASSWASGGEETQYF. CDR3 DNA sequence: TGTGCCAGCAGCTGGGCAAGCGGGGGGGAAGAGACCCAGTACTTC.

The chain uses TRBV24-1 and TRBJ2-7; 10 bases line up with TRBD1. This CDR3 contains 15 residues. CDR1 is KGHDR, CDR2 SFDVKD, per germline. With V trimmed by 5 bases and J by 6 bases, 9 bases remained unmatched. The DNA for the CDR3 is TGTGCCACCAGTGCTTCGGGACAGGGGAAAGGCGAGCAGTACTTC. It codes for CATSASGQGKGEQYF.

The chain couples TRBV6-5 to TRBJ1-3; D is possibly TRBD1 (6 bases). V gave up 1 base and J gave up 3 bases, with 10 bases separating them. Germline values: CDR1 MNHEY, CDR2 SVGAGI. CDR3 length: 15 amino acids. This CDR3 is CASSYLGQSGNTIYF. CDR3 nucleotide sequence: TGTGCCAGCAGTTACTTAGGACAGAGTGGAAACACCATATATTTT.

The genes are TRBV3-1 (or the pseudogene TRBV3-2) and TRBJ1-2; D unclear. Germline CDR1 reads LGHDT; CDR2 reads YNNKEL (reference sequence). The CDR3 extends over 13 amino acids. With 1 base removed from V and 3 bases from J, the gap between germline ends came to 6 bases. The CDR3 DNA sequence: TGTGCCAGCAGCCAAGGGCGGGACTATGGCTACACCTTC. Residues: CASSQGRDYGYTF.

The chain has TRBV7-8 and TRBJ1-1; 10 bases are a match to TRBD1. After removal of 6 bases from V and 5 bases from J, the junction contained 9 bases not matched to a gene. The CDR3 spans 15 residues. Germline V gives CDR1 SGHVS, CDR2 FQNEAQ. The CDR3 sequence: CASRSGDRGLTEAFF. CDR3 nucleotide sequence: TGTGCCAGCAGATCGGGCGACAGGGGGCTAACTGAAGCTTTCTTT.

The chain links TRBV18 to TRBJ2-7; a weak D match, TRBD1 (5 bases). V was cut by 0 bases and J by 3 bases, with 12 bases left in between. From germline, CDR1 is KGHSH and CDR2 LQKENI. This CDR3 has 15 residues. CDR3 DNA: TGTGCCAGCTCACCACCAGGGTGGGGCGTCTACGAGCAGTACTTC. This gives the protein CASSPPGWGVYEQYF. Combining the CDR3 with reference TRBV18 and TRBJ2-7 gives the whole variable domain NAGVMQNPRHLVRRRGQEARLRCSPMKGHSHVYWYRQLPEEGLKFMVYLQKENIIDESGMPKERFSAEFPKEGPSILRIQQVVRGDSAAYFCASSPPGWGVYEQYFGPGTRLTVT.

Written as DNA, the CDR3 is TGTGCCACCAGTGATTTCGACTATGGCTACACCTTC. Translation: CATSDFDYGYTF. The chain links TRBV24-1 to TRBJ1-2; D unresolved. CDR1 and CDR2 (germline): KGHDR, SFDVKD. The CDR3 is 12 residues long. Trimming pared 1 base from V and 3 bases from J, leaving 2 bases between.

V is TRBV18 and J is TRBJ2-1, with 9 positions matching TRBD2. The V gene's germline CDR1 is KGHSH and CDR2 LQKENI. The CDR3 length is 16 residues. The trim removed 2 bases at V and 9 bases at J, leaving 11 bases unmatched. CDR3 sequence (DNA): TGTGCCAGCTCACCAGTTCATAGCGGGGGCGTGTTTGAGCAGTTCTTC. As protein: CASSPVHSGGVFEQFF.

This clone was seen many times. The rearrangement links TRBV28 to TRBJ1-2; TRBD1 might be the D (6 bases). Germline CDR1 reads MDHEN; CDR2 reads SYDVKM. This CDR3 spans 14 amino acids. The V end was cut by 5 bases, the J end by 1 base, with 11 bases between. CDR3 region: CASSTGTVNYGYTF. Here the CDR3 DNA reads TGTGCCAGCAGTACAGGGACCGTTAACTATGGCTACACCTTC.

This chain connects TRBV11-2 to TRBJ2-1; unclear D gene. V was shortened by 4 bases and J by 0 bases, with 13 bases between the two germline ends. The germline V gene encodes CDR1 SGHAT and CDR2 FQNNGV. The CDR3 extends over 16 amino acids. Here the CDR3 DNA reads TGTGCCAGCAGCTCAGCAGGCGTTAGCTCCTACAATGAGCAGTTCTTC. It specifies CASSSAGVSSYNEQFF. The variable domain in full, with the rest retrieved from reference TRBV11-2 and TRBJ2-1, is EAGVAQSPRYKIIEKRQSVAFWCNPISGHATLYWYQQILGQGPKLLIQFQNNGVVDDSQLPKDRFSAERLKGVDSTLKIQPAKLEDSAVYLCASSSAGVSSYNEQFFGPGTRLTVL.

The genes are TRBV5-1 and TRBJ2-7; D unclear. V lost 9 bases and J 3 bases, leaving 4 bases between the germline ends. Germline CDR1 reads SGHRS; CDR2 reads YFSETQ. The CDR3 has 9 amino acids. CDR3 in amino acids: CANNYEQYF. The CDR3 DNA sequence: TGCGCCAACAACTACGAGCAGTACTTC.

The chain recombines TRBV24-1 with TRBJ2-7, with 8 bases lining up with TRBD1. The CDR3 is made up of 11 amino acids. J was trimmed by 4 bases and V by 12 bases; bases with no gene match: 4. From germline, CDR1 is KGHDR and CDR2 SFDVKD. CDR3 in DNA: TGTGCCGCTGGGACAGGTTACGAGCAGTACTTC. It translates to CAAGTGYEQYF.

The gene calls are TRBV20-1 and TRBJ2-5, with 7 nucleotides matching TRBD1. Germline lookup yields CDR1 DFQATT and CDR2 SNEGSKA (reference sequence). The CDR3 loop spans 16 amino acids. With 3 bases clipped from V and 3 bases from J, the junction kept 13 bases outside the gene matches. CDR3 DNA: TGCAGTGCTAGTGATAGAGGGGGCGAAAACGAAGAGACCCAGTACTTC. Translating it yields CSASDRGGENEETQYF.

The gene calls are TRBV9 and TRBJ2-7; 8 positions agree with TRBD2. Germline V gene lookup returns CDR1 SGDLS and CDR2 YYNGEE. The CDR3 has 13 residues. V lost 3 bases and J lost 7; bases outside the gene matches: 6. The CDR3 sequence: CASSAGGAGEQYF. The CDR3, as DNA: TGTGCCAGCAGCGCCGGGGGGGCCGGTGAGCAGTACTTC.

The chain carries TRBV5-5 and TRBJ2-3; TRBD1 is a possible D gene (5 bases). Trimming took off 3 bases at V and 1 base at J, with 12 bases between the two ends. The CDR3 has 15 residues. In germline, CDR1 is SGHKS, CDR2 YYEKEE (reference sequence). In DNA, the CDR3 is TGTGCCAGCAGCTCCCCCAGGGCTGGCACAGATACGCAGTATTTT. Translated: CASSSPRAGTDTQYF.

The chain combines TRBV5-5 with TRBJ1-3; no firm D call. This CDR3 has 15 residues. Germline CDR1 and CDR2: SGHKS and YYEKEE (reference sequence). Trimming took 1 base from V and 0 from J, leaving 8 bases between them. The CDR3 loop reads CASSLTVSSGNTIYF. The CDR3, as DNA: TGTGCCAGCAGCTTGACAGTGAGCTCTGGAAACACCATATATTTT.